The rows below give T cell receptor beta chains drawn from one sample of a study of technical replicates of blood from a handful of donors. The method was immunoSEQ multiplex PCR; TCRdb's version includes in-frame clones alone and lacks a portion of them. The table includes under 110,000 clones, 96% detected once. Sequenced input: T cells isolated from PBMCs. These receptors all stem from a human donor in good health. The CDR3 runs from the conserved cysteine through the conserved F or W. A D gene is named only where the DNA matches it firmly. Clone size is stated in some rows and not others, as once, few, many or a class when expanded.

TGTGCCAGCCGGCCTACTAGCGGGGGAGGTGGACCATACTCTGGGGATACGCAGTATTTT	CASRPTSGGGGPYSGDTQYF	NA	TRBD2	TRBV2	TRBJ2-3
TGTGCCAGCAGCTTATCAGGAATCGATGAAAAACTGTTTTTT	CASSLSGIDEKLFF	NA	NA	TRBV7-9	TRBJ1-4
TGTGCCAGCAGCCCTAGCACCTACAATGAGCAGTTCTTC	CASSPSTYNEQFF	NA	NA	TRBV9	TRBJ2-1
TGTGCCTGGGCCGACGGGAATGTTCAGCCCCAGCATTTT	CAWADGNVQPQHF	NA	NA	TRBV30	TRBJ1-5
TGTGCCAGCAGCCAACCTTTAGCGGGAGGGCCTTACTCCTACGAGCAGTACTTC	CASSQPLAGGPYSYEQYF	NA	TRBD2	TRBV4-2	TRBJ2-7
TGTGCCATCAGTCCCGGGGTTGAGGGCAATCAGCCCCAGCATTTT	CAISPGVEGNQPQHF	once	NA	TRBV10-3	TRBJ1-5
TGTGCCAGTACTCCGATGGGGGGGGCATCTCAGCCCCAGCATTTT	CASTPMGGASQPQHF	NA	NA	TRBV19	TRBJ1-5
TGTGCCAGCAGCTTGGCCAGCGGGAGTATGTACGAGCAGTACTTC	CASSLASGSMYEQYF	NA	TRBD2	TRBV5-4	TRBJ2-7
TGTGCCAGCAAAAAACTAGCGGGAGTATCGTACAATGAGCAGTTCTTC	CASKKLAGVSYNEQFF	NA	TRBD2	TRBV28	TRBJ2-1
TGTGCCAGCAGCCAAGATCTACGACAGACCTATGGCTACACCTTC	CASSQDLRQTYGYTF	NA	NA	TRBV4-2	TRBJ1-2
TGTGCCAGCAGCGCTAGCTGGGCCGAGCAGTACTTC	CASSASWAEQYF	NA	NA	TRBV7-9	TRBJ2-7
TGTGCTAGTGGCCGCGGGGACTCTGGAAACACCATATATTTT	CASGRGDSGNTIYF	NA	NA	TRBV12-5	TRBJ1-3
TGCGCCAGCAGCGACACAGGTTTTAGCACAGATACGCAGTATTTT	CASSDTGFSTDTQYF	NA	NA	TRBV5-1	TRBJ2-3
TGTGCCAGCAGTGGGGCCAGGCAAGACTATGGCTACACCTTC	CASSGARQDYGYTF	NA	NA	TRBV2	TRBJ1-2
TGTGCCAGCAGCTCAAATCTAGCGGGGTCCTCCCCAGGGGAGCAGTTCTTC	CASSSNLAGSSPGEQFF	NA	TRBD2	TRBV7-9	TRBJ2-1
TGTGCCAGCAGTTATGAGGGCGTGCAGTATTTT	CASSYEGVQYF	NA	NA	TRBV6-5	TRBJ2-3
TGTGCCAGCAGCTTAGGTGGGCTAGCGGAGACCCAGTACTTC	CASSLGGLAETQYF	NA	NA	TRBV7-3	TRBJ2-5
TGTGCCAGCGGGGTGGGGGAGGCCCAGTACTTC	CASGVGEAQYF	NA	NA	TRBV2	TRBJ2-5
TGTGCCTGGAGTGATGGTACACGGAGGAATGGCTACACCTTC	CAWSDGTRRNGYTF	NA	NA	TRBV30	TRBJ1-2
TGTGCCAGCTCACCAAATCAGGGTGGCACAGATACGCAGTATTTT	CASSPNQGGTDTQYF	NA	NA	TRBV18	TRBJ2-3
TGTGCCAGTAGTATAGGTCGGGGACAGAACTACGAGCAGTACTTC	CASSIGRGQNYEQYF	NA	TRBD1	TRBV19	TRBJ2-7
TGTGCCAGCAGCCGCCTTAGACTAGCGAGGAGTAATATAGATACGCAGTATTTT	CASSRLRLARSNIDTQYF	once	TRBD2	TRBV11-2	TRBJ2-3
TGTGCCAGCAGTGAGGGACTAGACACCGGGGAGCTGTTTTTT	CASSEGLDTGELFF	NA	TRBD2	TRBV6-1	TRBJ2-2
TGTGCCAGCAGACTACAGGGACAAGAGACCCAGTACTTC	CASRLQGQETQYF	NA	NA	TRBV6-5	TRBJ2-5
TGTGCCATCAGTGTAACACAGGCCTCCTACGAGCAGTACTTC	CAISVTQASYEQYF	NA	NA	TRBV10-3	TRBJ2-7
TGTGCCAGCAGCCGGGACAGGGCCTATGGCTACACCTTC	CASSRDRAYGYTF	NA	TRBD1	TRBV5-6	TRBJ1-2
TGTGCCAGCAGTGAAGCCGGACAGCGCTACACCCGCACCGGGGAGCTGTTTTTT	CASSEAGQRYTRTGELFF	NA	NA	TRBV2	TRBJ2-2
TGTGCCAGCAGCCAATTAGGACAGACCGGGACAGGAGGTGACGAGCAGTACTTC	CASSQLGQTGTGGDEQYF	once	TRBD1	TRBV28	TRBJ2-7
TGTGCCAGCTCAACAGGGTACCAAGAGACCCAGTACTTC	CASSTGYQETQYF	NA	NA	TRBV18	TRBJ2-5
TGCGCCAGCAGCCAAGGACTAGCGGGGGGGCCAGGGGATACGCAGTATTTT	CASSQGLAGGPGDTQYF	NA	TRBD2	TRBV4-1	TRBJ2-3
TGTGCCAGCTCCGTGATCGGCTACGAGCAGTACTTC	CASSVIGYEQYF	NA	NA	TRBV2	TRBJ2-7
TGCGCCAGCAGCCAAACAGGGGGCGACTATGGCTACACCTTC	CASSQTGGDYGYTF	NA	TRBD1	TRBV4-1	TRBJ1-2
TGTGCCAGCAGTTTCCAGCGGGACAGGGGCACAGATACGCAGTATTTT	CASSFQRDRGTDTQYF	NA	TRBD1	TRBV6-5	TRBJ2-3
TGTGCCAGCAGTTCCGGGACAGGGAATAATTCACCCCTCCACTTT	CASSSGTGNNSPLHF	NA	TRBD1	TRBV27	TRBJ1-6
TGCGCCAGCAGCTCACAGGGAAAAGAACTGTTTTTT	CASSSQGKELFF	once	NA	TRBV5-1	TRBJ1-4
TGTGCCAGCAGCTTATTCGGGGAGTCGAACACAGATACGCAGTATTTT	CASSLFGESNTDTQYF	NA	NA	TRBV7-9	TRBJ2-3
TGTGCCAGCAGCCCGAAACGGAGCGGGATCTACGAGCAGTACTTC	CASSPKRSGIYEQYF	NA	TRBD2	TRBV5-4	TRBJ2-7
TGTGCCAGTAGTAGCATCTACGCAACAGATACGCAGTATTTT	CASSSIYATDTQYF	NA	NA	TRBV19	TRBJ2-3
TGCAGTGCGAGGAGTTACTACGAGCAGTACTTC	CSARSYYEQYF	NA	NA	TRBV20-1	TRBJ2-7
TGTGCCAGCGCACGGACTAGCGGGAACGGTGAGCAGTTCTTC	CASARTSGNGEQFF	NA	TRBD2	TRBV18	TRBJ2-1
TGTGCCAGCAGTTACCGGACAGCTGAAAAACTGTTTTTT	CASSYRTAEKLFF	NA	NA	TRBV6-5	TRBJ1-4
TGTGCCAGCAGTGAACTGGCTAGCGGGACTAGGTACGAGTTCTTC	CASSELASGTRYEFF	NA	TRBD2	TRBV6-1	TRBJ2-1
TGTGCCAGTAGTATAGAGCGGGGGGAGTACAATGAGCAGTTCTTC	CASSIERGEYNEQFF	NA	TRBD2	TRBV19	TRBJ2-1
TGTGCCTGGAAGGACAGTCCGGGTGACACTGAAGCTTTCTTT	CAWKDSPGDTEAFF	NA	NA	TRBV30	TRBJ1-1